The source of this TCR beta chain is a study of T cells in Graves' hyperthyroidism and ophthalmopathy. Background on the study: The blood sample was taken at first diagnosis, before treatment began.

This clonotype has ten or more counts. Each patient was aged 18 to 65 and had newly diagnosed hyperthyroidism of under 2 months' duration. There were TCR beta CDR3 regions amplified from RNA transcripts. First-round RT-PCR of the TCR CDR3 relied on the HTBI primer set. TCRdb recomputed calls from the multiplex PCR reads with MiXCR, one row per CDR3 protein. The data show approximately 590,000 distinct CDR3 sequences, with approximately 15% seen just once and about 7% held by the top ten. V lost 3 bases and J lost 2; bases outside the gene matches: 11. The V gene's germline CDR1 is SGHTA and CDR2 FQGNSA. The CDR3 is made up of 17 amino acids.

The sequenced material came from blood. The chain has TRBV7-2 and TRBJ2-7, with TRBD1 identical over 9 bases. The sequence was collected from a woman in her twenties or thirties with Graves' hyperthyroidism. The CDR3 nucleotides read TGTGCCAGCAGCTTTTCCTCCGGGACAGGGTTTGCCTACGAGCAGTACTTC. Its protein product is CASSFSSGTGFAYEQYF. Complete variable domain (other parts from reference TRBV7-2 and TRBJ2-7): GAGVSQSPSNKVTEKGKDVELRCDPISGHTALYWYRQSLGQGLEFLIYFQGNSAPDKSGLPSDRFSAERTGGSVSTLTIQRTQQEDSAVYLCASSFSSGTGFAYEQYFGPGTRLTVT.